What follows are 30 T cell receptor beta chains derived from one specimen sequenced in a study of radiotherapy plus CTLA-4 blockade in lung cancer. TCRdb keeps only in-frame clones here, not all; method: immunoSEQ multiplex PCR. Among 130,000 or so clones, more than 80% were seen once, and the ten largest hold just under 7%. The sequencing used peripheral blood, collected from a patient treated with radiotherapy plus ipilimumab. These receptor sequences come from a human donor with non-small cell lung cancer that progressed on radiotherapy plus ipilimumab.

Note on this clone: Other DNA sequences within the sample encode an identical CDR3. The chain is built from TRBV18 and TRBJ2-7, with 8 bases lining up with TRBD1. The trim removed 2 bases at V and 4 bases at J, leaving 7 bases unmatched. CDR1 and CDR2 (germline): KGHSH, LQKENI. This CDR3 has 15 amino acids. In DNA, the CDR3 is TGTGCCAGCTCACCAGTAGGCAGGGGGCTGTACGAGCAGTACTTC. Encoded protein: CASSPVGRGLYEQYF.

The table lists this clone with a count of one. This sequence joins TRBV11-2 and TRBJ1-2; no clear D gene. V shed 1 base and J shed 5 bases, with 5 bases lying between them. This CDR3 contains 12 residues. The germline V gene has CDR1 SGHAT and CDR2 FQNNGV. The CDR3, as DNA: TGTGCCAGCAGCTTAGGGACTTATGGCTACACCTTC. Encoded protein: CASSLGTYGYTF.

The CDR3: CASSPWGQGANEQYF. In nucleotides, the CDR3 is TGTGCCAGCAGCCCATGGGGACAGGGGGCTAACGAGCAGTACTTC. V is TRBV11-3 and J is TRBJ2-7, with 12 bases that match TRBD1. Germline values: CDR1 SGHNT, CDR2 YENEEA. The CDR3 covers 15 residues. Trimming took 5 bases from V and 5 from J; bases not matched to a gene: 7.

J is TRBJ2-7 and V is TRBV2; TRBD2 is a possible D gene (7 bases). The CDR3 is made up of 13 amino acids. V lost 6 bases and J 7 bases, leaving 16 bases between the germline ends. Germline V gene sequence: CDR1 SNHLY, CDR2 FYNNEI. The CDR3 spells CASSLGGAREQYF. The CDR3 nucleotides read TGTGCCAGCAGCCTGGGGGGGGCGCGAGAGCAGTACTTC.

The chain uses TRBV11-2 and TRBJ1-1; D is perhaps TRBD1 (6 bases). The V end was cut by 8 bases, the J end by 3 bases, with 10 bases between. The CDR3 loop spans 12 amino acids. Germline V gene data show CDR1 as SGHAT and CDR2 as FQNNGV. CDR3 amino acids: CASDRYDTEAFF. In nucleotides, the CDR3 is TGTGCCAGCGACAGGTACGACACTGAAGCTTTCTTT.

This CDR3 is CASSRSGIYNEQFF. DNA of the CDR3: TGTGCCAGCAGTCGAAGCGGGATTTACAATGAGCAGTTCTTC. The chain uses TRBV7-2 and TRBJ2-1, with 7 bases matching TRBD2. V gave up 6 bases and J gave up 4 bases; unmatched junction bases: 6. CDR3 size: 14 residues. Germline V gene lookup returns CDR1 SGHTA and CDR2 FQGNSA. The whole variable domain, filled in from reference TRBV7-2 and TRBJ2-1, reads GAGVSQSPSNKVTEKGKDVELRCDPISGHTALYWYRQSLGQGLEFLIYFQGNSAPDKSGLPSDRFSAERTGGSVSTLTIQRTQQEDSAVYLCASSRSGIYNEQFFGPGTRLTVL.

The V and J genes are TRBV10-1 and TRBJ1-5, with D unresolved. Germline V CDR1 and CDR2: WNHNN, SYGVQD (reference sequence). The CDR3 covers 15 residues. Between the trimmed V and J ends, which lost 0 bases and 6 bases, there was a span of 12 bases. The DNA of the CDR3 is TGCGCCAGCAGTGAGTCGGTACTCCCTGTTCAGCCCCAGCATTTT. Residues: CASSESVLPVQPQHF.

This clone has more than one count but fewer than ten. V gene TRBV2 combines with J gene TRBJ2-1; the match to TRBD2 covers 7 bases. This CDR3 is built from 13 residues. Germline-derived CDR1 and CDR2 are SNHLY and FYNNEI. J lost 9 bases, V lost 4 bases, and 6 bases had no gene match. The CDR3 bases are TGTGCCAGCAGTGTGGGGGAGGGGAGTGAGCAGTTCTTC. Translating it yields CASSVGEGSEQFF.

The chain is built from TRBV9 and TRBJ1-4; TRBD1 is a possible D gene (6 bases). The germline gives CDR1 SGDLS, CDR2 YYNGEE. The CDR3 totals 15 residues. V was shortened by 4 bases and J by 3 bases, with 13 bases between the two germline ends. The CDR3 reads CASSPGQRSNEKLFF. The CDR3 DNA follows: TGTGCCAGCAGCCCTGGACAGCGGTCTAATGAAAAACTGTTTTTT.

The chain employs TRBV19 and TRBJ1-3, with D possibly matching TRBD1 (5 bases). Germline-derived CDR1 and CDR2 are LNHDA and SQIVND (reference sequence). V lost 3 bases and J 4 bases, leaving 13 bases between the germline ends. CDR3 length: 15 amino acids. CDR3 sequence: CASSIPGLQGNTIYF. The CDR3 bases are TGTGCCAGTAGTATCCCGGGACTTCAAGGAAACACCATATATTTT.

This clone appeared once. The CDR3 sequence is CASKQAGVGTDTQYF. Written as DNA, the CDR3 is TGTGCCAGCAAACAAGCGGGAGTGGGCACAGATACGCAGTATTTT. The V gene is TRBV6-5, the J gene TRBJ2-3; 8 nucleotides agree with TRBD2. V lost 7 bases and J lost 1; bases outside the gene matches: 7. Looked up from germline, CDR1 is MNHEY and CDR2 is SVGAGI. CDR3 length: 15 residues.

This chain connects TRBV7-8 to TRBJ2-7, with TRBD1 as a possible D gene (6 bases). The germline V gene has CDR1 SGHVS and CDR2 FQNEAQ. The CDR3 covers 14 residues. The V and J ends lost 1 base and 5 bases respectively, with 12 bases between them. The CDR3 spells CASSLGGRGNEQYF. CDR3 DNA sequence: TGTGCCAGCAGCTTAGGCGGCAGGGGCAACGAGCAGTACTTC.

This clone was counted only a few times. V gene TRBV4-1 combines with J gene TRBJ2-7; 10 bases align to TRBD2. The CDR3 runs 16 residues. CDR1 and CDR2 (germline): MGHRA, YSYEKL. V lost 2 bases and J lost 6; bases outside the gene matches: 10. CDR3 in DNA: TGCGCCAGCAGCCAACCGGGACTAGCGTCTTCAGGCGAGCAGTACTTC. Residues: CASSQPGLASSGEQYF.

This chain joins TRBV5-1 and TRBJ2-5, with 7 nucleotides matching TRBD2. This CDR3 is 15 amino acids long. The ends lost 1 base at V and 4 bases at J; junction bases unmatched: 7. Germline lookup yields CDR1 SGHRS and CDR2 YFSETQ. The CDR3 sequence is CASSLLGGGGETQYF. CDR3 DNA sequence: TGCGCCAGCAGCTTGCTCGGCGGGGGTGGAGAGACCCAGTACTTC.

This sequence joins TRBV6-1 and TRBJ1-2, with D maybe TRBD1 (5 bases). The germline V gene encodes CDR1 MNHNS and CDR2 SASEGT. This CDR3 comprises 15 residues. V lost 9 bases, J lost 0 bases, and 17 bases lay in between. CDR3 loop: CASRPMGGANYGYTF. In DNA, the CDR3 is TGTGCCAGTCGACCCATGGGGGGTGCTAACTATGGCTACACCTTC.

The chain couples TRBV11-2 to TRBJ2-7; tentatively, D is TRBD1 (6 bases). Germline CDR1 reads SGHAT; CDR2 reads FQNNGV. This CDR3 region has 13 residues. Trimming removed 2 bases at V and 6 bases at J, with 11 bases between. The CDR3: CASSLRTGIEQYF. The CDR3, as DNA: TGTGCCAGCAGCTTACGTACAGGGATCGAGCAGTACTTC.

There are a few counts of this clone. V is TRBV19 and J is TRBJ2-2, with D perhaps given as TRBD1 or TRBD2 (5 bases each). The CDR3 has 15 residues. With 2 bases removed from V and 3 bases from J, the gap between germline ends came to 10 bases. Germline lookup yields CDR1 LNHDA and CDR2 SQIVND (reference sequence). DNA for the CDR3: TGTGCCAGTAGTATAAATAGGGGAGACACCGGGGAGCTGTTTTTT. It yields the protein CASSINRGDTGELFF.

This sequence joins TRBV4-1 and TRBJ2-5, with D perhaps assigned TRBD1 or TRBD2 (5 bases each). The assigned J gene may be wrong: the sequence end matches TRBJ2-7 better. This CDR3 is built from 15 residues. The germline V gene encodes CDR1 MGHRA and CDR2 YSYEKL. The CDR3 loop is CASSAGAGWGYEQYF. The CDR3 DNA reads TGCGCCAGCAGCGCCGGGGCCGGATGGGGCTACGAGCAGTACTTC.

The chain has TRBV5-1 and TRBJ2-1, with 8 bases that match TRBD1. The CDR3 length is 15 residues. Germline V gene lookup returns CDR1 SGHRS and CDR2 YFSETQ. V was clipped by 4 bases and J by 4 bases; unmatched bases: 7. The CDR3 loop reads CASSHRDRSYNEQFF. The CDR3 nucleotides are TGCGCCAGCAGCCACCGGGACAGGTCATACAATGAGCAGTTCTTC.

The chain employs TRBV4-1 and TRBJ2-5; the D gene is possibly TRBD2 (5 bases). TRBJ2-7 explains the end of the DNA better; the J call may be wrong. The CDR3 is 15 amino acids. Germline V gene lookup returns CDR1 MGHRA and CDR2 YSYEKL. The CDR3 DNA is TGCGCCAGCAGCCAAGGGTTGCTGCGGGCTTACGAGCAGTACTTC. Translation: CASSQGLLRAYEQYF.

This rearrangement joins TRBV4-1 to TRBJ2-1; D is possibly TRBD2 (6 bases). Germline CDR1 and CDR2: MGHRA and YSYEKL. With 1 base removed from V and 5 bases from J, the gap between germline ends came to 9 bases. The CDR3 has 14 residues. The CDR3 DNA reads as TGCGCCAGCAGCCAAGTGACTAGGGACAATGAGCAGTTCTTC. This sequence encodes CASSQVTRDNEQFF.

The table lists this clone with a count of one. The genes are TRBV30 and TRBJ2-2, with D uncertain. CDR1 is GTSNPN, CDR2 SVGIG, per germline (reference sequence). The CDR3 sequence is 12 residues long. V lost 2 bases to trimming and J lost 6 bases, with 7 bases between them. DNA for the CDR3: TGTGCCTGGAGTAAAGGGCCCGGGGAGCTGTTTTTT. Encoded protein: CAWSKGPGELFF.

This rearrangement joins TRBV6-1 to TRBJ1-1, with D perhaps TRBD1 (5 bases). The germline CDR1 and CDR2 sequences are MNHNS and SASEGT. The CDR3 spans 13 residues. V lost 0 bases, J lost 10 bases, and 12 bases lay in between. In DNA, the CDR3 is TGTGCCAGCAGTGAAGCGCTTCAGGGAGCAGCTTTCTTT. This sequence encodes CASSEALQGAAFF.

The chain joins TRBV19 to TRBJ2-7; 11 bases line up with TRBD2. The trim removed 3 bases at V and 2 bases at J, leaving 9 bases unmatched. The CDR3 contains 17 residues. Per germline, CDR1 LNHDA and CDR2 SQIVND (reference sequence). The CDR3 DNA sequence: TGTGCCAGTAGTATGACTAGCGGGGCCTCATTACCCTACGAGCAGTACTTC. Amino acid sequence: CASSMTSGASLPYEQYF.

The genes are TRBV2 and TRBJ2-3; D not certain. The CDR3 contains 13 residues. Trimming stripped 5 bases from V and 3 bases from J, with 9 bases between. CDR1 SNHLY and CDR2 FYNNEI come from the germline V gene. Written as DNA, the CDR3 is TGTGCCAGCAGTCCGGACGGGACAGATACGCAGTATTTT. Translating it yields CASSPDGTDTQYF. Full variable domain (remainder filled in from reference TRBV2 and TRBJ2-3): EPEVTQTPSHQVTQMGQEVILRCVPISNHLYFYWYRQILGQKVEFLVSFYNNEISEKSEIFDDQFSVERPDGSNFTLKIRSTKLEDSAMYFCASSPDGTDTQYFGPGTRLTVL.

The chain uses TRBV2 and TRBJ2-7, with D perhaps TRBD2 (7 bases). The CDR3 length is 15 residues. V shed 2 bases and J shed 3 bases, with 14 bases lying between them. In germline, CDR1 is SNHLY, CDR2 FYNNEI. DNA of the CDR3: TGTGCCAGCAGTGAACGCGGGAGAGGGGGCTACGAGCAGTACTTC. Translating gives CASSERGRGGYEQYF.

The CDR3 loop is CAIRDDRQETQYF. In DNA, the CDR3 is TGTGCCATCAGAGATGACAGACAAGAGACCCAGTACTTC. V is TRBV10-3 and J is TRBJ2-5; D might be TRBD1 (5 bases). The V end lost 6 bases, the J end lost 2 bases, and 10 bases lay between the germline ends. The CDR3 loop spans 13 amino acids. Germline V gene sequence: CDR1 ENHRY, CDR2 SYGVKD.

This clone was observed a few times. The chain links TRBV5-6 to TRBJ2-7; TRBD1 or TRBD2 may be the D gene (5 bases each). Germline V gene sequence: CDR1 SGHDT, CDR2 YYEEEE. The CDR3 sequence is 14 residues long. Trimming left V 6 bases short and J 0 bases short, with 13 bases between. In DNA, the CDR3 is TGTGCCAGCACCGGGACCTTAAGCTCCTACGAGCAGTACTTC. Translation gives CASTGTLSSYEQYF.

V gene TRBV5-1 combines with J gene TRBJ2-1; either TRBD1 or TRBD2 may fit D (6 bases each). V lost 2 bases, J lost 5 bases, and 14 bases lay in between. The CDR3 spans 15 residues. Germline V gives CDR1 SGHRS, CDR2 YFSETQ. The CDR3 region is CASSLPGARNNEQFF. The CDR3 DNA sequence: TGCGCCAGCAGCTTACCGGGGGCTCGGAACAATGAGCAGTTCTTC.

CDR3 bases: TGTGCCACCAGCAGTATGACAGTGCGAGGGACTGAAGCTTTCTTT. Amino acid sequence: CATSSMTVRGTEAFF. The chain uses TRBV15 and TRBJ1-1, with D tentatively TRBD1 (5 bases). Trimming left V 3 bases short and J 5 bases short, with 16 bases between. This CDR3 is 15 amino acids long. Per the germline V gene, CDR1 is LNHNV and CDR2 is YYDKDF (reference sequence).